This entry is about one TCR beta chain. These data are taken from a study of technical replicates of blood from a handful of donors. CDR3 length: 15 residues. Trimming left V 6 bases short and J 2 bases short, with 15 bases between. CDR1 is SNHLY, CDR2 FYNNEI, per germline. Assay used: immunoSEQ multiplex PCR; TCRdb lists only in-frame clones, some missing. Of around 100,000 clones listed, approximately 96% are singletons. The sequencing sample was made of T cells isolated from PBMCs. The clonotype was recovered from a human donor in good health. The chain couples TRBV2 to TRBJ2-3, with D maybe TRBD1 (6 bases). Written as DNA, the CDR3 is TGTGCCAGCAGGGAACAGGGAATTTACACAGATACGCAGTATTTT. Amino acids: CASREQGIYTDTQYF.